This entry concerns a single TCR beta chain. The antigen is undetermined. This record comes from a study of long-term antiretroviral therapy in people with HIV. In each sample, roughly 0.95-10 million cryopreserved PBMC were present before DNA extraction. Study-wide results and limits: Repertoire composition at all time points was dominated by clones that had expanded before ART.

The V and J ends lost 8 bases and 4 bases, in that order; junction bases with no gene match: 18. The CDR3 has 18 residues. Germline V CDR1 and CDR2: SNHLY, FYNNEI. Samples were assayed with immunoSEQ v3.0 at survey level. Researchers set sequencing to target about 35,000-55,000 T-cell genomes per sample. The table came from immunoSEQ multiplex PCR; TCRdb's copy has only in-frame clones and leaves some out. The sample yields about 25,000 clones, roughly four fifths seen once. The chain uses TRBV2 and TRBJ1-3, with 9 nucleotides matching TRBD1. The sequencing used unsorted PBMCs, collected 2.9 years after starting antiretroviral therapy. The sequence came from a middle-aged man with HIV. CDR3 in amino acids: CASSKRDREGKRGNTIYF. CDR3 DNA sequence: TGTGCCAGCTCTAAAAGGGACAGGGAGGGGAAGAGAGGAAACACCATATATTTT.